The 3 T cell receptor beta chains below all came from one sample that was sequenced in a study of T cell responses to AZD1222 COVID-19 vaccine. TCRdb keeps only in-frame clones here, not all; method: immunoSEQ multiplex PCR. Here the sample spans 150,000 to 200,000 clones, 90% to 95% being singletons. This specimen consisted of peripheral blood, obtained on day 0 of AZD1222 vaccination. The receptors here all came from an adult in good health.

V usage is TRBV27 and J usage is TRBJ2-1; unclear D gene. The length of the CDR3 is 15 residues. The V end was cut by 6 bases, the J end by 0 bases, with 12 bases between. Germline V gene lookup returns CDR1 MNHEY and CDR2 SMNVEV (reference sequence). Here the CDR3 DNA reads TGTGCCAGCAGAGCCGGACCTAGCTCCTACAATGAGCAGTTCTTC. It yields the protein CASRAGPSSYNEQFF.

The chain carries TRBV23-1 and TRBJ2-7; 8 nucleotides agree with TRBD1. TRBV23-1 is marked as an open reading frame, function uncertain. The CDR3 sequence is 15 residues long. J gave up 0 bases and V 3 bases, and 4 bases lay outside the gene matches. In nucleotides, the CDR3 is TGCGCCAGCAGTCAGGGACAGGAGAGCTCCTACGAGCAGTACTTC. Translated, it gives CASSQGQESSYEQYF.

This chain uses TRBV9 with TRBJ2-6, with D uncertain. The CDR3 length is 15 residues. The V end was cut by 0 bases, the J end by 0 bases, with 4 bases between. CDR1 is SGDLS, CDR2 YYNGEE, per germline. CDR3 bases: TGTGCCAGCAGCGTAGCGGACTCTGGGGCCAACGTCCTGACTTTC. Protein: CASSVADSGANVLTF.